This entry concerns a single T cell receptor (beta chain). Germline V CDR1 and CDR2: SGDLS, YYNGEE. The CDR3 consists of 19 residues. V lost 2 bases and J lost 0; bases outside the gene matches: 11. The data originate from a study of blood T cell repertoires in COVID-19. The method was immunoSEQ multiplex PCR; TCRdb's version includes in-frame clones alone and lacks a portion of them. Here the sample spans about 180,000 clones, 79% being singletons. The J gene is TRBJ2-2, the V gene TRBV9; 9 nucleotides line up with TRBD1. The sequence came from a woman aged 55 to 70 with COVID-19, enrolled during active disease. Sequenced input: peripheral blood. CDR3 amino acids: CASSVSGQGIFANTGELFF. The CDR3 region has the DNA TGTGCCAGCAGCGTTTCGGGACAGGGAATCTTCGCGAACACCGGGGAGCTGTTTTTT.